Reported below is one T cell receptor (beta chain). Germline V gene data show CDR1 as MNHEY and CDR2 as SMNVEV (reference sequence). The V end was cut by 4 bases, the J end by 6 bases, with 12 bases between. This CDR3 is 13 amino acids long. The data are from a study of T cells and Merkel cell carcinoma outcomes. TCRdb's table, derived via immunoSEQ multiplex PCR, lists solely in-frame clones and lacks some. Of about 1,700 clones listed, approximately 90% are singletons. The sequence came from a human donor with Merkel cell carcinoma. Sequenced input: tumor tissue from Merkel cell carcinoma. The rearrangement joins TRBV27 to TRBJ1-1; D unclear. The CDR3 DNA reads TGTGCCAGCAGTTCAACGGCTGCCGCTGAAGCTTTCTTT. Its translation is CASSSTAAAEAFF.